Given below is one TCR beta chain in context. Its antigen is as yet unknown. 13 Jbeta primers and 60 Vbeta primers were used for the PCR. Only in-frame clones appear in the TCRdb table, and some are missing; sequencing was by immunoSEQ multiplex PCR. The sample totals 55,000 or so clones. Those who donated were healthy bone marrow donors. Although they were nominally healthy when sampled, donors likely had unrecorded immune exposures. This CDR3 is built from 13 residues. The germline V gene encodes CDR1 KGHSH and CDR2 LQKENI. Trimming took 6 bases from V and 6 from J; bases not matched to a gene: 6. These data belong to a study of cytomegalovirus exposure and HLA in healthy donors. Overall study findings and caveats: Association of a missense DCLRE1C variant with TCR beta V- and J-gene trimming was reported in a later analysis. In an earlier analysis, about 87% or about 30%: the productive usage of most TCR beta V segments.

V usage is TRBV18 and J usage is TRBJ1-2; 8 bases align to TRBD1. The sequence came from a woman in her forties or fifties in good health and CMV-seropositive. Material for sequencing was PBMCs. CDR3 sequence (DNA): TGTGCCAGCTCTATCAGGGGGCGCGATGGCTACACCTTC. The encoded protein is CASSIRGRDGYTF. The full variable domain, its missing parts supplied by reference TRBV18 and TRBJ1-2, is NAGVMQNPRHLVRRRGQEARLRCSPMKGHSHVYWYRQLPEEGLKFMVYLQKENIIDESGMPKERFSAEFPKEGPSILRIQQVVRGDSAAYFCASSIRGRDGYTFGSGTRLTVV.